Sequencing of this TCR beta chain was carried out in a study of blood T cell repertoires in COVID-19. Some clones are missing from TCRdb's copy, which holds only in-frame ones; the method was immunoSEQ multiplex PCR. The repertoire holds 130,000 to 150,000 clones, with 88% as singletons. CDR3 length: 16 amino acids. Trimming removed 0 bases at V and 2 bases at J, with 11 bases between. From germline, CDR1 is SGHRS and CDR2 YFSETQ. The sample taken for sequencing was peripheral blood. V usage is TRBV5-1 and J usage is TRBJ2-2; D is perhaps TRBD1 (5 bases). The clonotype originates from a human donor in a cohort sampled during active COVID-19. The CDR3 coding sequence is TGCGCCAGCAGCTTGGATGGTAGGGGTAACACCGGGGAGCTGTTTTTT. It is translated as CASSLDGRGNTGELFF.